Each of the 3 T cell receptor beta chains below was sequenced from the same sample in a study of blood T cell repertoires in COVID-19. Sequenced by immunoSEQ multiplex PCR; TCRdb stores in-frame clones only, minus some. The table has about 240,000 clones, 80% to 90% seen once. Sequences were obtained from PBMCs or T cells enriched from blood (not recorded which). These TCRs come from a man between 35 and 55 years old who had recovered from COVID-19.

As DNA, the CDR3 is TGTGCCAGTAAACGACAGGAGTATAGCAATCAGCCCCAGCATTTT. Translation: CASKRQEYSNQPQHF. The V gene is TRBV19, the J gene TRBJ1-5; tentative D call: TRBD1 (6 bases). Germline V gives CDR1 LNHDA, CDR2 SQIVND (reference sequence). Trimming removed 7 bases from V and 0 bases from J, with 13 bases in between. This CDR3 is 15 amino acids long.

The chain is built from TRBV27 and TRBJ1-2; D is unclear. This CDR3 region has 14 residues. Germline loops: CDR1 MNHEY, CDR2 SMNVEV (reference sequence). V lost 6 bases, J lost 2 bases, and 13 bases lay in between. Here the CDR3 DNA reads TGTGCCAGCAGAACGGCGGCAGAGAACTATGGCTACACCTTC. Translating gives CASRTAAENYGYTF.

The table lists this clone with a count of one. V usage is TRBV4-1 and J usage is TRBJ1-1; 8 bases agree with TRBD1. J lost 4 bases, V lost 0 bases, and 7 bases had no gene match. This CDR3 is built from 16 residues. Germline V gene lookup returns CDR1 MGHRA and CDR2 YSYEKL. CDR3 sequence (DNA): TGCGCCAGCAGCCAAGATCCGGCAGGGGGCCCCACTGAAGCTTTCTTT. Translating gives CASSQDPAGGPTEAFF.